The 17 T cell receptor beta chains presented below share a single source sample, sequenced in a study of T cell repertoires in cytomegalovirus infection. TCRdb independently ran MiXCR on the reads; one entry per CDR3 protein. The sample carries a few hundred thousand distinct CDR3 sequences, around 15% recorded once. The sequenced material came from CD8+ T cells from PBMCs. The receptors originated from a human donor in good health (CMV status not recorded). Some clones in this sample may be carry-over from other donors' samples.

The chain recombines TRBV6-4 with TRBJ2-2; D unclear. The V and J ends lost 0 bases and 7 bases respectively, with 3 bases between them. The CDR3 has 12 amino acids. Germline V gene lookup returns CDR1 MRHNA and CDR2 SNTAGT. CDR3 bases: TGTGCCAGCAGTGACTCGGGCGGGGAGCTGTTTTTT. This codes for CASSDSGGELFF.

The chain combines TRBV29-1 with TRBJ2-1, with D perhaps TRBD1 (10 bases). V was shortened by 7 bases and J by 9 bases, with 28 bases between the two germline ends. CDR3 length: 16 amino acids. Germline V lookup: CDR1 SQVTM, CDR2 ANQGSEA. The CDR3 DNA reads as TGCAGCGCCGTGGCGGGGGGGGACAGGGGTATTAGTGAGCAGTTCTTC. This sequence encodes CSAVAGGDRGISEQFF.

This clonotype was seen ten or more times. V usage is TRBV28 and J usage is TRBJ2-5; D not resolved. V lost 3 bases, J lost 4 bases, and 9 bases lay in between. The CDR3 has 13 amino acids. Looked up from germline, CDR1 is MDHEN and CDR2 is SYDVKM. CDR3 in DNA: TGTGCCAGCAGTTTTTACGGTCTAGAGACCCAGTACTTC. This sequence encodes CASSFYGLETQYF. Full variable domain (outside the CDR3, taken from reference TRBV28 and TRBJ2-5): DVKVTQSSRYLVKRTGEKVFLECVQDMDHENMFWYRQDPGLGLRLIYFSYDVKMKEKGDIPEGYSVSREKKERFSLILESASTNQTSMYLCASSFYGLETQYFGPGTRLLVL.

This rearrangement joins TRBV7-9 to TRBJ2-7; TRBD2 might be the D (6 bases). V gave up 5 bases and J gave up 2 bases, with 16 bases separating them. Per germline, CDR1 SEHNR and CDR2 FQNEAQ (reference sequence). The length of the CDR3 is 15 residues. The CDR3, as DNA: TGTGCCAGCAGCCCGGGGCGGGGCCCCCCCTACGAGCAGTACTTC. Translated, it gives CASSPGRGPPYEQYF.

This clonotype was seen at least ten times. The V and J genes are TRBV7-8 and TRBJ2-7; 8 positions match TRBD1. The V gene end was trimmed by 3 bases and the J gene end by 4 bases; junction bases not matched to a gene: 8. CDR1 is SGHVS and CDR2 is FQNEAQ in the germline V gene. CDR3 length: 15 amino acids. The CDR3 DNA is TGTGCCAGCAGCTTTTATTCAGGGGGCATGTACGAGCAGTACTTC. Protein: CASSFYSGGMYEQYF.

This clonotype was recorded many times. V usage is TRBV7-6 and J usage is TRBJ2-7; a weak D match, TRBD1 (5 bases). V shed 5 bases and J shed 3 bases, with 8 bases lying between them. Germline-derived CDR1 and CDR2 are SGHVS and FNYEAQ. This CDR3 region has 12 residues. The CDR3 loop reads CASSAGFYEQYF. Written as DNA, the CDR3 is TGTGCCAGCAGCGCAGGGTTCTACGAGCAGTACTTC.

In this sample, this clonotype turned up many times. V usage is TRBV28 and J usage is TRBJ2-7, with D perhaps TRBD1 or TRBD2 (5 bases each). CDR1 is MDHEN, CDR2 SYDVKM, per germline. This CDR3 is 16 amino acids long. With 2 bases removed from V and 2 bases from J, the gap between germline ends came to 16 bases. The CDR3 coding sequence is TGTGCCAGCAGTTTAGCCTGGGACCGTCAGACCTACGAGCAGTACTTC. It is translated as CASSLAWDRQTYEQYF.

This clonotype was observed many times. The chain uses TRBV7-8 and TRBJ2-2, with 8 bases fitting TRBD2. V trimming: 3 bases; J trimming: 4 bases; junction bases outside the gene matches: 10. Germline V gives CDR1 SGHVS, CDR2 FQNEAQ. This CDR3 comprises 17 residues. Written as DNA, the CDR3 is TGTGCCAGCAGCTTTCCGGGGGGGGCACCGAGCACCGGGGAGCTGTTTTTT. Translation: CASSFPGGAPSTGELFF. The full variable domain, completed using reference TRBV7-8 and TRBJ2-2, is GAGVSQSPRYKVAKRGQDVALRCDPISGHVSLFWYQQALGQGPEFLTYFQNEAQLDKSGLPSDRFFAERPEGSVSTLKIQRTQQEDSAVYLCASSFPGGAPSTGELFFGEGSRLTVL.

The CDR3 sequence is CASSRTPGEAFF. The CDR3 bases are TGTGCCAGCAGCAGGACCCCCGGGGAGGCTTTCTTT. The V call is TRBV7-9, the J call TRBJ1-1; no clear D gene. Per the germline V gene, CDR1 is SEHNR and CDR2 is FQNEAQ (reference sequence). V was trimmed by 5 bases and J by 11 bases, leaving 15 bases between them. The CDR3 loop spans 12 amino acids.

This clonotype came up a few times. Written as DNA, the CDR3 is TGCAGCGTTGTAGAGGAGTCCTACGAGCAGTACTTC. Translating it yields CSVVEESYEQYF. The chain is built from TRBV29-1 and TRBJ2-7; D gene ambiguous. The CDR3 is 12 residues long. V was clipped by 4 bases and J by 1 base, with 8 bases between them. CDR1 is SQVTM, CDR2 ANQGSEA, per germline.

Points on this clonotype: A read error may account for a junction end that differs from germline. The chain joins TRBV7-7 to TRBJ2-5; no firm D call. Germline CDR1 SSHAT, CDR2 FNYEAQ (reference sequence). The CDR3 contains 14 residues. The CDR3: CASSFLSSQETQYF. In DNA form, the CDR3 reads TGTGCTAGCAGCTTCTTGTCTAGCCAAGAGACCCAGTACTTC. The variable domain in full, completed from reference TRBV7-7 and TRBJ2-5, reads GAGVSQSPRYKVTKRGQDVTLRCDPISSHATLYWYQQALGQGPEFLTYFNYEAQPDKSGLPSDRFSAERPEGSISTLTIQRTEQRDSAMYRCASSFLSSQETQYFGPGTRLLVL.

This clonotype turned up a few times. The chain links TRBV7-9 to TRBJ1-1; 8 bases map to TRBD1. V lost 5 bases, J lost 3 bases, and 8 bases stayed unmatched. The germline CDR1 and CDR2 sequences are SEHNR and FQNEAQ (reference sequence). This CDR3 is 15 amino acids long. CDR3 nucleotides: TGTGCCAGCAGCCCGCGGACAGGGCGGGACACTGAAGCTTTCTTT. Its protein is CASSPRTGRDTEAFF.

In this sample, this clonotype turned up a few times. The gene calls are TRBV7-8 and TRBJ2-1; 14 bases are a match to TRBD2. V lost 4 bases and J lost 9; bases outside the gene matches: 5. Germline lookup yields CDR1 SGHVS and CDR2 FQNEAQ. CDR3 length equals 15 residues. CDR3 sequence reads: CASSSGTSGGREQFF. In DNA, the CDR3 is TGTGCCAGCAGCTCCGGGACTAGCGGGGGCCGTGAGCAGTTCTTC.

The V gene is TRBV7-9, the J gene TRBJ1-1; no firm D call. Germline values: CDR1 SEHNR, CDR2 FQNEAQ (reference sequence). With 2 bases removed from V and 3 bases from J, the gap between germline ends came to 10 bases. The CDR3 spans 14 residues. The CDR3 DNA sequence: TGTGCCAGCAGCTTAAAGACCAGTGACACTGAAGCTTTCTTT. Protein product: CASSLKTSDTEAFF.

The rearrangement links TRBV5-4 to TRBJ1-2, with D maybe TRBD1 (6 bases). Germline V gene lookup returns CDR1 SGHNT and CDR2 YYREEE (reference sequence). The CDR3 runs 11 residues. Trimming stripped 4 bases from V and 6 bases from J, with 7 bases between. This CDR3 reads CASSGGHGYTF. DNA for the CDR3: TGTGCCAGCAGCGGGGGCCATGGCTACACCTTC.

The chain has TRBV6-1 and TRBJ2-7; 7 nucleotides line up with TRBD1. J gave up 0 bases and V 1 base, and 6 bases lay outside the gene matches. There are 16 residues in the CDR3. The V gene's germline CDR1 is MNHNS and CDR2 SASEGT. The CDR3 spells CASSEETGLSSYEQYF. As DNA, the CDR3 is TGTGCCAGCAGTGAAGAGACAGGGCTTAGCTCCTACGAGCAGTACTTC.

This clonotype was seen only a few times. This chain links TRBV29-1 with TRBJ2-3, with 12 bases fitting TRBD2. Trimming took 8 bases from V and 2 from J; bases not matched to a gene: 5. The germline CDR1 and CDR2 sequences are SQVTM and ANQGSEA. This CDR3 has 14 residues. The CDR3, as DNA: TGCAGCTCTAGCGGGGGGGCTAACACAGATACGCAGTATTTT. It codes for CSSSGGANTDTQYF.